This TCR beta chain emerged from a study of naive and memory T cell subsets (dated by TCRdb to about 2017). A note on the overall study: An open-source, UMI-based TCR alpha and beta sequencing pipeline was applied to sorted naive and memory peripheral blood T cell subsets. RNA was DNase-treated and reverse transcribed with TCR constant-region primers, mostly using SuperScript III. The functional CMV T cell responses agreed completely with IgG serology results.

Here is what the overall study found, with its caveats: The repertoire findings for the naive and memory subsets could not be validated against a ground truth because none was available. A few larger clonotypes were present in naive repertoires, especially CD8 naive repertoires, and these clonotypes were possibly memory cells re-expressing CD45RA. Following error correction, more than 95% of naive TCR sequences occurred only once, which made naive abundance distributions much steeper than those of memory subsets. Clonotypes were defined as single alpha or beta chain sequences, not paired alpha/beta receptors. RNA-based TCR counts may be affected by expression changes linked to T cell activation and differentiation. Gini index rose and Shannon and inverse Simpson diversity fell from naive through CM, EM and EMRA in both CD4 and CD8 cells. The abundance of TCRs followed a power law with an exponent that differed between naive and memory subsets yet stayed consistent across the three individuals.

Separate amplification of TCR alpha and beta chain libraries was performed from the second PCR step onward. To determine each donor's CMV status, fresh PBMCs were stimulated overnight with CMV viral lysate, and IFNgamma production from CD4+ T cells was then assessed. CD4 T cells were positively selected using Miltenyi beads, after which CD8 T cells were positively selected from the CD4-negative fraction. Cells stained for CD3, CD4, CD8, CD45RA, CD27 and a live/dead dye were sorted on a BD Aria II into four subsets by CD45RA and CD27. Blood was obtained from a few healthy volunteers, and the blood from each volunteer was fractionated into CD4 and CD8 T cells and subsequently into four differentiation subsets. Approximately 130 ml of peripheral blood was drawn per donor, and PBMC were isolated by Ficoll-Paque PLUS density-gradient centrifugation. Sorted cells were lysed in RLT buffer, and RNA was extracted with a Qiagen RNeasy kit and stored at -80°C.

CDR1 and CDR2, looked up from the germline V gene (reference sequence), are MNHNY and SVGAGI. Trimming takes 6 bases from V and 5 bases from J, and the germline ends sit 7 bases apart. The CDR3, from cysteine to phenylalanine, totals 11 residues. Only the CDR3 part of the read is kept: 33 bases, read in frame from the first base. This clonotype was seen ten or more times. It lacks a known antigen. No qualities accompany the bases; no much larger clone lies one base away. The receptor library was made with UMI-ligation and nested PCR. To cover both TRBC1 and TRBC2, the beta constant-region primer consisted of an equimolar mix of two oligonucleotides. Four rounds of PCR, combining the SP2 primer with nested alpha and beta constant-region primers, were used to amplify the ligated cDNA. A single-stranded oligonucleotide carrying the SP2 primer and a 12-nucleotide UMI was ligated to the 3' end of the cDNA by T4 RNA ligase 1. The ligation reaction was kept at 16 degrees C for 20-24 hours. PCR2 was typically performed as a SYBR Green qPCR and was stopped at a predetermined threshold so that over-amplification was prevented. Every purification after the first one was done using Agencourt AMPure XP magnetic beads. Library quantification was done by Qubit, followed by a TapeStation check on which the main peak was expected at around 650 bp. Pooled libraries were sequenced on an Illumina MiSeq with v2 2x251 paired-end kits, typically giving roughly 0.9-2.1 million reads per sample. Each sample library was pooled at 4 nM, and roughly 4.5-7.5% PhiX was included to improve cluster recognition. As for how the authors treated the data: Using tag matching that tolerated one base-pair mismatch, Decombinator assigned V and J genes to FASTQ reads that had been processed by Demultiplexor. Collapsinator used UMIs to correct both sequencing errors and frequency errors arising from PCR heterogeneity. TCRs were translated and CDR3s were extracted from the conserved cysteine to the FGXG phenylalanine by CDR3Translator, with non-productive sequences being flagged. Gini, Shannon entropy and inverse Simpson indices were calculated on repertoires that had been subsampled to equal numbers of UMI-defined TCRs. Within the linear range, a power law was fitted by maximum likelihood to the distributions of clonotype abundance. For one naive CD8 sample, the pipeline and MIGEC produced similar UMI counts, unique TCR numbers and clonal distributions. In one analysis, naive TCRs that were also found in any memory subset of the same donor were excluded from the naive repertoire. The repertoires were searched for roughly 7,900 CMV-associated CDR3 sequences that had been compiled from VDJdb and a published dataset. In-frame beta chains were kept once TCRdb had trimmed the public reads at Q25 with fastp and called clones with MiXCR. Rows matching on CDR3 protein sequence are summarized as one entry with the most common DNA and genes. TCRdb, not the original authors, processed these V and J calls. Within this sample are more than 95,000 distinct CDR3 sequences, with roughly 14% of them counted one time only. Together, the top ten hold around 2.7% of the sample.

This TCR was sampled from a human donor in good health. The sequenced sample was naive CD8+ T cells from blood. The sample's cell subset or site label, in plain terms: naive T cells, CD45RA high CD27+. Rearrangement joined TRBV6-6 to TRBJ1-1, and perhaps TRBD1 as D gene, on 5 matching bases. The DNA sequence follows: TGTGCCAGCAGCGGGGGGACTGAAGCTTTCTTT. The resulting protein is CASSGGTEAFF.